The 27 T cell receptor beta chains in this list originate from one sample, sequenced in a study of patients and donors after allogeneic stem cell transplantation. TCRdb re-analysed the RT-PCR reads in MiXCR, keeping a single row per CDR3 protein. The table records 800,000 to 1,000,000 distinct CDR3 sequences, roughly 18% of them present only once. Sample: blood, either unsorted or a sorted T cell fraction (not recorded which). All receptors derive from a human donor who was either an allogeneic HSCT recipient or a stem cell or donor lymphocyte infusion donor (not recorded which). It is not recorded whose cells these are; they may come from a transplant donor.

The rearrangement joins TRBV5-1 to TRBJ1-1; D remains ambiguous. The CDR3 loop spans 13 amino acids. With 4 bases removed from V and 4 bases from J, the gap between germline ends came to 11 bases. Germline CDR1 reads SGHRS; CDR2 reads YFSETQ. The DNA for the CDR3 is TGCGCCAGCAGCCCCCAACTCGGCACTGAAGCTTTCTTT. This encodes CASSPQLGTEAFF. Based on the CDR3 plus reference TRBV5-1 and TRBJ1-1, the full variable domain is KAGVTQTPRYLIKTRGQQVTLSCSPISGHRSVSWYQQTPGQGLQFLFEYFSETQRNKGNFPGRFSGRQFSNSRSEMNVSTLELGDSALYLCASSPQLGTEAFFGQGTRLTVV.

The J gene is TRBJ2-7, the V gene TRBV20-1, with D uncertain. The CDR3 has 15 residues. Deletions cut 0 bases from V and 1 base from J, with 13 bases between. The germline V gene has CDR1 DFQATT and CDR2 SNEGSKA (reference sequence). CDR3 nucleotides: TGCAGTGCTAGAGATCTGGCCGGGTCTTCCTACGAGCAGTACTTC. Protein sequence: CSARDLAGSSYEQYF.

The chain employs TRBV20-1 and TRBJ2-5; 8 nucleotides line up with TRBD2. Germline CDR1 and CDR2: DFQATT and SNEGSKA (reference sequence). Trimming removed 2 bases from V and 3 bases from J; junction bases left unmatched: 5. This CDR3 comprises 14 residues. The CDR3: CSARFGTRKETQYF. CDR3 nucleotides: TGCAGTGCTAGATTTGGGACTAGAAAAGAGACCCAGTACTTC.

The sample holds a few counts of this clonotype. V and J are TRBV10-3 and TRBJ2-7, with D possibly TRBD2 on 6 matching bases. Trimming stripped 6 bases from V and 5 bases from J, with 20 bases between. The CDR3 sequence is 15 residues long. Looked up from germline, CDR1 is ENHRY and CDR2 is SYGVKD. This chain's CDR3 is CAISSRLEGINEQYF. The CDR3 DNA reads as TGTGCCATCAGCAGTAGACTAGAGGGGATAAACGAGCAGTACTTC.

A few counts support this clonotype. CDR3 bases: TGCGCCAGCAGCTTGGACGACAGCTCCCCTGGCTACACCTTC. Amino acids: CASSLDDSSPGYTF. This chain links TRBV5-1 with TRBJ1-2, with a possible D match to TRBD1 (5 bases). From germline, CDR1 is SGHRS and CDR2 YFSETQ. The length of the CDR3 is 14 residues. V lost 0 bases to trimming and J lost 7 bases, with 13 bases between them.

The chain employs TRBV30 and TRBJ2-3; 9 bases match TRBD1. V dropped 3 bases and J dropped 4; count of bases not matched to a gene: 8. CDR3 size: 15 residues. CDR1 and CDR2 from the germline V gene are GTSNPN and SVGIG (reference sequence). CDR3 DNA: TGTGCCTGGAGCCCCGGGACAGGGCAGTCAGATACGCAGTATTTT. Its translation: CAWSPGTGQSDTQYF.

This clonotype has only a few counts. J is TRBJ2-7 and V is TRBV24-1; tentatively, D is TRBD1 or TRBD2 (5 bases each). Trimming took 4 bases from V and 2 from J, leaving 17 bases between them. Looked up from germline, CDR1 is KGHDR and CDR2 is SFDVKD. The CDR3 totals 16 residues. The CDR3 sequence: CATSDPSGTHTYEQYF. As DNA, the CDR3 is TGTGCCACCAGTGACCCCTCCGGGACCCATACCTACGAGCAGTACTTC.

This clonotype has only a few counts. The CDR3, as DNA: TGTGCCAGCAGCGTAGGAGGGGAGACTATGAACACTGAAGCTTTCTTT. It yields the protein CASSVGGETMNTEAFF. This chain uses TRBV9 with TRBJ1-1, with D possibly matching TRBD1 (5 bases). Per the germline V gene, CDR1 is SGDLS and CDR2 is YYNGEE. Trimming left V 0 bases short and J 0 bases short, with 12 bases between. The CDR3 extends over 16 amino acids.

This chain links TRBV28 with TRBJ2-2, with 14 bases aligning to TRBD2. V was pared by 4 bases and J by 10 bases, with 8 bases of the junction left unmatched. The length of the CDR3 is 16 residues. CDR1 and CDR2 from the germline V gene are MDHEN and SYDVKM. The CDR3 region has the DNA TGTGCCAGCAGTTCTGGGACTAGCGGGAGTAGGGTGGAGCTGTTTTTT. Protein: CASSSGTSGSRVELFF.

V is TRBV7-8 and J is TRBJ1-3, with a possible D match to TRBD1 (5 bases). There are 14 residues in the CDR3. The V and J ends lost 5 bases and 8 bases respectively, with 16 bases between them. The germline gives CDR1 SGHVS, CDR2 FQNEAQ. CDR3 DNA sequence: TGTGCCAGCAGCGCGGAGGGCCCCAGGGACACCATATATTTT. Protein product: CASSAEGPRDTIYF.

This clonotype was picked up a small number of times. The chain uses TRBV12-3 or TRBV12-4 and TRBJ2-7, with D perhaps TRBD2 (6 bases). V lost 6 bases and J 12 bases, leaving 21 bases between the germline ends. This CDR3 region has 13 residues. The chain's CDR3 is CASSHSSGQEGYF. CDR3 nucleotide sequence: TGTGCCAGCAGCCATTCGTCTGGGCAGGAGGGGTACTTC.

This clonotype occurred a few times. This sequence joins TRBV5-1 and TRBJ2-2; TRBD1 might be the D (6 bases). V was trimmed by 4 bases and J by 4 bases, leaving 14 bases between them. The germline gives CDR1 SGHRS, CDR2 YFSETQ. This CDR3 has 15 residues. This chain's CDR3 is CASSLQTGATGELFF. DNA of the CDR3: TGCGCCAGCAGCCTCCAGACAGGAGCCACCGGGGAGCTGTTTTTT.

About this clonotype: A much larger clonotype is one base distant, so this may be a read error. The chain carries TRBV21-1 and TRBJ2-2. TRBV21-1 counts as a pseudogene. CDR3 length equals 11 residues. In DNA form, the CDR3 reads TGTGCCACCAAGAACACCGGGGAGCTGTTTTTT. As protein: CATKNTGELFF.

This clonotype has only a few counts. This chain links TRBV24-1 with TRBJ1-2; possible D gene TRBD1, 6 bases. Germline values: CDR1 KGHDR, CDR2 SFDVKD. Trimming took off 3 bases at V and 8 bases at J, with 12 bases between the two ends. The CDR3 has 13 residues. This CDR3 reads CATSDGRTEGYTF. CDR3 DNA sequence: TGTGCCACCAGTGATGGTAGGACAGAGGGCTACACCTTC.

This clonotype showed up just a few times. The chain is built from TRBV10-3 and TRBJ1-4; 12 bases are shared with TRBD1. Germline trimming cut 0 bases from V and 8 bases from J; bases unmatched to any gene: 13. CDR1 and CDR2 from the germline V gene are ENHRY and SYGVKD. CDR3 length: 19 residues. DNA of the CDR3: TGTGCCATCAGTGAGTCGCCGGGACAGGGGGCGCCTCAGCAGGAAAAACTGTTTTTT. It is translated as CAISESPGQGAPQQEKLFF.

V is TRBV20-1 and J is TRBJ1-2; no clear D gene. Germline V gene lookup returns CDR1 DFQATT and CDR2 SNEGSKA (reference sequence). V was pared by 3 bases and J by 4 bases, with 12 bases between. CDR3 size: 13 residues. CDR3 region: CSASERSSYGYTF. The CDR3, as DNA: TGCAGTGCTAGCGAACGGTCGAGCTATGGCTACACCTTC.

The CDR3 sequence is CASSVVGGLGELFF. Here the CDR3 DNA reads TGTGCCAGCAGCGTAGTAGGGGGCCTGGGGGAGCTGTTTTTT. The chain combines TRBV9 with TRBJ2-2; TRBD1 matches at 7 bases. V dropped 0 bases and J dropped 8; count of bases not matched to a gene: 4. The CDR3 totals 14 residues. CDR1 is SGDLS and CDR2 is YYNGEE in the germline V gene.

The chain employs TRBV7-9 and TRBJ2-7; 7 bases fit TRBD1. This CDR3 has 15 amino acids. Losses at the gene ends were 2 bases for V and 5 bases for J; bases not matched to a gene: 9. Germline CDR1 is SEHNR and CDR2 is FQNEAQ (reference sequence). The chain's CDR3 is CASSLNRGSVNEQYF. The DNA of the CDR3 is TGTGCCAGCAGCTTAAACAGGGGAAGTGTAAACGAGCAGTACTTC.

This clonotype was counted ten times or more. The V call is TRBV20-1, the J call TRBJ2-1; a weak D match, TRBD2 (5 bases). Germline V gene lookup returns CDR1 DFQATT and CDR2 SNEGSKA (reference sequence). CDR3 length equals 14 residues. Trimming cost V 6 bases and J 8 bases, with 20 bases left between them. The CDR3 spells CSATELEDFDEQFF. The CDR3 DNA follows: TGCAGTGCCACGGAGCTAGAGGACTTCGATGAGCAGTTCTTC.

Concerning this clonotype: At one end the junction does not follow the germline gene, possibly because of a read error. The chain carries TRBV10-3 and TRBJ2-3, with 12 positions matching TRBD2. Germline lookup yields CDR1 ENHRY and CDR2 SYGVKD. This CDR3 has 15 residues. This CDR3 reads CATSGLAGFTDTQYF. DNA of the CDR3: TGTGCCACCAGTGGACTAGCGGGGTTCACAGATACGCAGTATTTT.

The J gene is TRBJ2-7, the V gene TRBV29-1, with a tentative D call TRBD1 (6 bases). Trimming cost V 4 bases and J 0 bases, with 7 bases left between them. Germline CDR1 reads SQVTM; CDR2 reads ANQGSEA. The CDR3 is made up of 12 amino acids. The CDR3 is CSVGGLSYEQYF. The CDR3 region has the DNA TGCAGCGTTGGGGGGCTCTCCTACGAGCAGTACTTC.

The chain joins TRBV30 to TRBJ2-4; 7 nucleotides line up with TRBD2. With V trimmed by 3 bases and J by 1 base, 12 bases remained unmatched. Germline-derived CDR1 and CDR2 are GTSNPN and SVGIG (reference sequence). The CDR3 contains 17 residues. Here the CDR3 DNA reads TGTGCCTGGAGCGGCGGGGAGCGGGAACTCGCCAAAAACATTCAGTACTTC. This codes for CAWSGGERELAKNIQYF.

The chain uses TRBV5-1 and TRBJ2-1; possible D gene TRBD1, 5 bases. V lost 0 bases and J 10 bases, leaving 20 bases between the germline ends. This CDR3 spans 16 amino acids. The germline gives CDR1 SGHRS, CDR2 YFSETQ. CDR3 protein: CASSLDGRVIHAEQFF. CDR3 in DNA: TGCGCCAGCAGCTTGGATGGCAGGGTGATTCATGCAGAGCAGTTCTTC.

The genes are TRBV6-2 or TRBV6-3 and TRBJ1-2; maybe TRBD1 (6 bases). Deletions cut 2 bases from V and 1 base from J, with 11 bases between. The CDR3 spans 15 residues. Germline V gene data show CDR1 as MNHEY and CDR2 as SVGEGT. CDR3 DNA: TGTGCCAGCAGTTACAAACGGACAGATAACTATGGCTACACCTTC. Amino acid sequence: CASSYKRTDNYGYTF.

This clonotype was seen more than once but under ten times. The V and J genes are TRBV6-1 and TRBJ2-7, with 9 nucleotides matching TRBD1. V lost 5 bases, J lost 3 bases, and 8 bases stayed unmatched. The CDR3 totals 15 residues. Germline V gives CDR1 MNHNS, CDR2 SASEGT. CDR3 sequence: CASSRTDRGDYEQYF. The CDR3, as DNA: TGTGCCAGCAGTCGGACGGACAGGGGCGACTACGAGCAGTACTTC.

This rearrangement joins TRBV20-1 to TRBJ1-2; TRBD1 is a possible D gene (5 bases). The germline V and J ends were trimmed by 5 bases and 8 bases, with 18 bases remaining between them. The CDR3 runs 13 residues. Germline V lookup: CDR1 DFQATT, CDR2 SNEGSKA (reference sequence). The CDR3 is CSAPDGGIEGYTF. The CDR3 DNA sequence: TGCAGTGCTCCCGATGGGGGAATCGAGGGCTACACCTTC.

This clonotype was seen a handful of times. The rearrangement joins TRBV20-1 to TRBJ1-6; D possibly corresponds to TRBD1 (6 bases). Germline V lookup: CDR1 DFQATT, CDR2 SNEGSKA (reference sequence). The CDR3 is made up of 16 amino acids. Deletions cut 6 bases from V and 0 bases from J, with 15 bases between. The CDR3 DNA is TGCAGTGCAAACCCAGGGGTTAGCTCCTATAATTCACCCCTCCACTTT. Amino acid sequence: CSANPGVSSYNSPLHF.